This T cell receptor (beta chain) was obtained from a study of pediatric ulcerative colitis. Study-wide results and limits: Ulcerative colitis patients shared more blood-rectal clones than controls. Repertoires came from total lymphocyte DNA, not specific subsets.

The rectum was sampled with one to two pinch biopsies at colonoscopy. Ulcerative colitis patients received no immunosuppressive medication before the diagnostic colonoscopy. From germline, CDR1 is LNHDA and CDR2 SQIVND (reference sequence). This CDR3 has 14 amino acids. V lost 3 bases and J 2 bases, leaving 10 bases between the germline ends. Generated by immunoSEQ multiplex PCR, the TCRdb table keeps only in-frame clones and is missing some. The sample has over 30,000 clones; about three quarters are singletons. Regarding this clone: Its antigen is unknown.

Material: gut tissue. The gene calls are TRBV19 and TRBJ1-1, with unresolved D. This TCR was sampled from a boy between 10 and 17 years old with mild ulcerative colitis. CDR3 sequence (DNA): TGTGCCAGTAGTATTTACCGCTCTAACACTGAAGCTTTCTTT. It encodes CASSIYRSNTEAFF. The variable domain in full, completed from reference TRBV19 and TRBJ1-1, reads DGGITQSPKYLFRKEGQNVTLSCEQNLNHDAMYWYRQDPGQGLRLIYYSQIVNDFQKGDIAEGYSVSREKKESFPLTVTSAQKNPTAFYLCASSIYRSNTEAFFGQGTRLTVV.